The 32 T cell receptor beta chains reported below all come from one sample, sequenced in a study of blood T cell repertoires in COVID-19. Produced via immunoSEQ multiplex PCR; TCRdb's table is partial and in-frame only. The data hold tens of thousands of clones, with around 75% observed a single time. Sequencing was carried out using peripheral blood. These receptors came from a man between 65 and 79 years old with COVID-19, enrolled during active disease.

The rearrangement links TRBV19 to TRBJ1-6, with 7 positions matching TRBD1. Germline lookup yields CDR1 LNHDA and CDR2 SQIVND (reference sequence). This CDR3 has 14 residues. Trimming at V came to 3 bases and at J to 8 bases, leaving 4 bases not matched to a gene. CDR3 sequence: CASSIEGADSPLHF. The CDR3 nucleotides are TGTGCCAGTAGTATTGAGGGGGCTGATTCACCCCTCCACTTT.

CDR3 loop: CASSPQGTKNIQYF. CDR3 DNA: TGTGCCAGCAGCCCCCAGGGAACCAAAAACATTCAGTACTTC. The chain combines TRBV7-2 with TRBJ2-4; weak D call: TRBD1 (5 bases). V was clipped by 5 bases and J by 2 bases, with 10 bases between them. CDR3 length: 14 amino acids. Germline CDR1 SGHTA, CDR2 FQGNSA.

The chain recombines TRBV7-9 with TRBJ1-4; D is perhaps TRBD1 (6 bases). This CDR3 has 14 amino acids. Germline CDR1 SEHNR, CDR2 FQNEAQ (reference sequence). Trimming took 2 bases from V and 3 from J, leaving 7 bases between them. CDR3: CASSLSGANEKLFF. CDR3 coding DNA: TGTGCCAGCAGCTTATCAGGGGCTAATGAAAAACTGTTTTTT.

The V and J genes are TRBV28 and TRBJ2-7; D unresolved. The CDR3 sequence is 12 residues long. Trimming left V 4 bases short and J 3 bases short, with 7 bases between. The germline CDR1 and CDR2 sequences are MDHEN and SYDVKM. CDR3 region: CASSSTSYEQYF. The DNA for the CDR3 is TGTGCCAGCAGTTCAACCAGCTACGAGCAGTACTTC.

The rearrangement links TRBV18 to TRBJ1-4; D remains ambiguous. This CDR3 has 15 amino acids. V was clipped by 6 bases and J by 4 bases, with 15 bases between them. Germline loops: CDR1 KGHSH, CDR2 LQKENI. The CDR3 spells CASSTNPPGNEKLFF. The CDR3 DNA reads TGTGCCAGCTCGACGAATCCTCCGGGTAATGAAAAACTGTTTTTT.

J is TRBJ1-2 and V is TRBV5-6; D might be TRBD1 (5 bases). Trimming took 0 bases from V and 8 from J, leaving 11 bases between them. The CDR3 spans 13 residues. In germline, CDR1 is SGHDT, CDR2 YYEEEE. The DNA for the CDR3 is TGTGCCAGCAGCTTGGCAGGGATCGACGGCTACACCTTC. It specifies CASSLAGIDGYTF.

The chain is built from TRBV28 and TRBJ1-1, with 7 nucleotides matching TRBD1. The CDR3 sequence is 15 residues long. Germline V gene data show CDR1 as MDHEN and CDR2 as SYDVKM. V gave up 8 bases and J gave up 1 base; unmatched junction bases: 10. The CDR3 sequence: CASRRHGQANTEAFF. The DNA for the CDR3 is TGTGCCAGCCGGCGGCACGGACAGGCGAACACTGAAGCTTTCTTT. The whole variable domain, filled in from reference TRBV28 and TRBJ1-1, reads DVKVTQSSRYLVKRTGEKVFLECVQDMDHENMFWYRQDPGLGLRLIYFSYDVKMKEKGDIPEGYSVSREKKERFSLILESASTNQTSMYLCASRRHGQANTEAFFGQGTRLTVV.

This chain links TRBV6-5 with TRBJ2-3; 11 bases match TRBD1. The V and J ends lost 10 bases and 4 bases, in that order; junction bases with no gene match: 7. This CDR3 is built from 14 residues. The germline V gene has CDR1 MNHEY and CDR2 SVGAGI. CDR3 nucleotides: TGTGCCACCCAGGACAGGGGGCTATCAGATACGCAGTATTTT. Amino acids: CATQDRGLSDTQYF.

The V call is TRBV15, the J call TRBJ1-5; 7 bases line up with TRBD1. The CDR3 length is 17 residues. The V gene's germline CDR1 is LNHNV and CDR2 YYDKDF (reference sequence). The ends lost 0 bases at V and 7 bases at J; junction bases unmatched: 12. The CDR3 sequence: CATSRDGHRGTGQPQHF. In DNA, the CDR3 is TGTGCCACCAGCAGAGATGGGCACAGGGGCACGGGCCAGCCCCAGCATTTT.

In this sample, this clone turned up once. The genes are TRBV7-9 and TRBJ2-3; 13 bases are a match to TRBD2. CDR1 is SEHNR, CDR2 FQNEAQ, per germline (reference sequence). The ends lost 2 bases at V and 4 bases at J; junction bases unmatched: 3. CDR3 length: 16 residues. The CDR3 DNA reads TGTGCCAGCAGCTTAAGACTAGCGGGAGGTCCAGATACGCAGTATTTT. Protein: CASSLRLAGGPDTQYF.

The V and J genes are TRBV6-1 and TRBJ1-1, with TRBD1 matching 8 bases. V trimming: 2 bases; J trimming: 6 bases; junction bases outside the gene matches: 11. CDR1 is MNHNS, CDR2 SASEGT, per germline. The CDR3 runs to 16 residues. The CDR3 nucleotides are TGTGCCAGCAGTGAACGTTTTCAGGGGGCGAATGCTGAAGCTTTCTTT. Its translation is CASSERFQGANAEAFF.

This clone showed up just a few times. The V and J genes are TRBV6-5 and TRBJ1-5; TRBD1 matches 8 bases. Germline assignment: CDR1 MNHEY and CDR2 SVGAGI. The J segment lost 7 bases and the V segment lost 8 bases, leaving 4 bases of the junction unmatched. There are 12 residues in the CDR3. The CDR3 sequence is CASDRGRQPQHF. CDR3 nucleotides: TGTGCCAGCGACAGGGGCCGGCAGCCCCAGCATTTT.

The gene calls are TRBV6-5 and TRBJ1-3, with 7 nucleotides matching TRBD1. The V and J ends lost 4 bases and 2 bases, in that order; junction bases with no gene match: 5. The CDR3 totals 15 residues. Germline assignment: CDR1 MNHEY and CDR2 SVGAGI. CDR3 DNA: TGTGCCAGCAGTTCCACAGGGGTTGCTGGAAACACCATATATTTT. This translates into CASSSTGVAGNTIYF.

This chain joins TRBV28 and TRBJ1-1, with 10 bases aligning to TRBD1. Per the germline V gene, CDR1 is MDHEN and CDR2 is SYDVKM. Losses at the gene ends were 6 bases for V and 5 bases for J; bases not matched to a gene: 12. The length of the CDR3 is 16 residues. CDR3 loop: CASRPDRGRERTEAFF. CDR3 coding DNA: TGTGCCAGCAGACCCGACAGGGGGCGGGAGCGAACTGAAGCTTTCTTT.

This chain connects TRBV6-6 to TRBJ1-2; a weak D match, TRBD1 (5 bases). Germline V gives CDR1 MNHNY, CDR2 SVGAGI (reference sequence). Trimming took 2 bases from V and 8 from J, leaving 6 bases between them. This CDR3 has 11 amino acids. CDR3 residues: CASSYGGGYTF. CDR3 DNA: TGTGCCAGCAGTTACGGGGGGGGCTACACCTTC.

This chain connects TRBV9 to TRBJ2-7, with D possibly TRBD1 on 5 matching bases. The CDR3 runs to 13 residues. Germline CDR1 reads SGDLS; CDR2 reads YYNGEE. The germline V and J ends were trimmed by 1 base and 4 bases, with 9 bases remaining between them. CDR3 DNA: TGTGCCAGCAGCGTACGCCAGGGATACGAGCAGTACTTC. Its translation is CASSVRQGYEQYF.

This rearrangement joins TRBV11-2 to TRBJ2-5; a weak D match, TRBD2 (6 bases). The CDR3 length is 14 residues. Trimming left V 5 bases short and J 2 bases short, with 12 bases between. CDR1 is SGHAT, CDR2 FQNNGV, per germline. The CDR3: CASSPRLDQETQYF. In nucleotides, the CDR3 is TGTGCCAGCAGCCCGAGACTAGATCAAGAGACCCAGTACTTC.

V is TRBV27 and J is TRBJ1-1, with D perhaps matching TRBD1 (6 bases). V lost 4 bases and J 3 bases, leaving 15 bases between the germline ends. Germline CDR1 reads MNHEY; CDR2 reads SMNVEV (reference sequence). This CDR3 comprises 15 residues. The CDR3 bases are TGTGCCAGCAGTTCGGGGGGGGCCGGAGACACTGAAGCTTTCTTT. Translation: CASSSGGAGDTEAFF.

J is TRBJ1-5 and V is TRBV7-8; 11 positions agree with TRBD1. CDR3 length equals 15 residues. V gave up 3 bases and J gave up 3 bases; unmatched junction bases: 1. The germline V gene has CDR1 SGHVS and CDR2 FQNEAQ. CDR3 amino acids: CASSLGQGDNQPQHF. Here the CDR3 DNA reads TGTGCCAGCAGCTTGGGACAGGGGGACAATCAGCCCCAGCATTTT.

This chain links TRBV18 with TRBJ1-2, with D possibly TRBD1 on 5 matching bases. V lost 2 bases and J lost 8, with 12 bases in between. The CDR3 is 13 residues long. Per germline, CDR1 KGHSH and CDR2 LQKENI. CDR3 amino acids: CASSPRGEDGYTF. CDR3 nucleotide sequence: TGTGCCAGCTCACCAAGAGGGGAGGACGGCTACACCTTC.

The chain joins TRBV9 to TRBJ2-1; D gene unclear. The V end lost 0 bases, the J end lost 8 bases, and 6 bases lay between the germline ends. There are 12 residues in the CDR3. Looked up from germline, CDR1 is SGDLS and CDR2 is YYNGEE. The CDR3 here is CASSVARHEQFF. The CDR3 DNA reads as TGTGCCAGCAGCGTAGCGAGGCATGAGCAGTTCTTC.

The CDR3 DNA sequence: TGTGCCAGCAGTTACATAACCCAGGGAGGGAACACTGAAGCTTTCTTT. Protein: CASSYITQGGNTEAFF. The chain has TRBV6-5 and TRBJ1-1; D may be TRBD1 (5 bases). Germline values: CDR1 MNHEY, CDR2 SVGAGI. This CDR3 spans 16 amino acids. V lost 2 bases and J 1 base, leaving 14 bases between the germline ends.

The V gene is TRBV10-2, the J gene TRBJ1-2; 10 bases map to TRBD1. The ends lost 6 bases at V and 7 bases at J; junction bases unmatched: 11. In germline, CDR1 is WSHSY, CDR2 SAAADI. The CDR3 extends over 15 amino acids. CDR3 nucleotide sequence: TGCGCCAGCAGCAGCCTCGGACAGGGGGGGTCTGGCTACACCTTC. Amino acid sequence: CASSSLGQGGSGYTF.

The CDR3 region has the DNA TGTGCCAGCAGCATAGGGACAGGGTCCGGCTATGGCTACACCTTC. Protein: CASSIGTGSGYGYTF. The chain links TRBV7-2 to TRBJ1-2; 9 nucleotides match TRBD1. Germline V gene sequence: CDR1 SGHTA, CDR2 FQGNSA. Trimming cost V 5 bases and J 4 bases; bases outside gene matches: 8. This CDR3 spans 15 amino acids.

The CDR3 DNA sequence: TGTGCCAGCAGCTCCCCCTCAGAGGGCAAAAACATTCAGTACTTC. Its translation is CASSSPSEGKNIQYF. This chain uses TRBV5-4 with TRBJ2-4; TRBD2 is a possible D gene (5 bases). This CDR3 region has 15 residues. Trimming removed 3 bases from V and 3 bases from J, with 13 bases in between. Looked up from germline, CDR1 is SGHNT and CDR2 is YYREEE (reference sequence). Using reference TRBV5-4 and TRBJ2-4 for the parts outside the CDR3, the full variable domain is ETGVTQSPTHLIKTRGQQVTLRCSSQSGHNTVSWYQQALGQGPQFIFQYYREEENGRGNFPPRFSGLQFPNYSSELNVNALELDDSALYLCASSSPSEGKNIQYFGAGTRLSVL.

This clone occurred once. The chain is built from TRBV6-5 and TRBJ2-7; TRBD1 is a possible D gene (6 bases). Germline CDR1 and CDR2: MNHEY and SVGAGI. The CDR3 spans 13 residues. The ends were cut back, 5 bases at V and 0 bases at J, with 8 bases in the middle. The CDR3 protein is CASSRDTSYEQYF. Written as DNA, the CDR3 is TGTGCCAGCAGTAGGGACACCTCCTACGAGCAGTACTTC.

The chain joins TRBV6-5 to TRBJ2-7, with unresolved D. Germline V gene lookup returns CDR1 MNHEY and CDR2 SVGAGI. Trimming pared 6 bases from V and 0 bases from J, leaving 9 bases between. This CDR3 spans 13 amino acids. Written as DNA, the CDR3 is TGTGCCAGCAGGGCGCCTAGCTCCTACGAGCAGTACTTC. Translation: CASRAPSSYEQYF.

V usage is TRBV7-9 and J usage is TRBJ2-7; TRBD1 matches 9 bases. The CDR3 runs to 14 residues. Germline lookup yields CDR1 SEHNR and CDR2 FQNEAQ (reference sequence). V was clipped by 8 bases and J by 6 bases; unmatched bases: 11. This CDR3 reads CASASYRGLVEQYF. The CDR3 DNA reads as TGTGCCAGCGCCAGTTACAGGGGGCTGGTCGAGCAGTACTTC.

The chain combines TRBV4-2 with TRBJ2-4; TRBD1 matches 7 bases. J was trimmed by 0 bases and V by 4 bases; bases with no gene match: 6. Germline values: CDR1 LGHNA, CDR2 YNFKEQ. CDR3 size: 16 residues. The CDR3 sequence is CASSPGQIGAKNIQYF. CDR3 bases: TGTGCCAGCAGCCCGGGACAGATTGGAGCCAAAAACATTCAGTACTTC.

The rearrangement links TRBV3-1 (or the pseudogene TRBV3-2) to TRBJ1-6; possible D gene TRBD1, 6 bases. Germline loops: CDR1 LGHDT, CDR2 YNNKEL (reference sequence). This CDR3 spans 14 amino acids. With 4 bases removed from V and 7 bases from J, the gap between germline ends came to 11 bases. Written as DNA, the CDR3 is TGTGCCAGCAGCCGGGACATCTTAAATTCACCCCTCCACTTT. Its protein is CASSRDILNSPLHF.

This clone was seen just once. The CDR3 spells CACTAAGGAKDTQYF. The CDR3 nucleotides read TGCGCCTGCACGGCGGCGGGGGGCGCAAAAGATACGCAGTATTTT. The rearrangement joins TRBV5-1 to TRBJ2-3; TRBD2 matches 8 bases. CDR1 and CDR2 from the germline V gene are SGHRS and YFSETQ. CDR3 length equals 15 residues. After removal of 10 bases from V and 5 bases from J, the junction contained 15 bases not matched to a gene.

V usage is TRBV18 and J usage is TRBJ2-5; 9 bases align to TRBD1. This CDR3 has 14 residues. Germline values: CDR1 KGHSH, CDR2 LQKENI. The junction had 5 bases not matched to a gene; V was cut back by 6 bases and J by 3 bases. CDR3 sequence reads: CASSPDRGKETQYF. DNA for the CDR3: TGTGCCAGCTCGCCGGACAGGGGAAAAGAGACCCAGTACTTC.